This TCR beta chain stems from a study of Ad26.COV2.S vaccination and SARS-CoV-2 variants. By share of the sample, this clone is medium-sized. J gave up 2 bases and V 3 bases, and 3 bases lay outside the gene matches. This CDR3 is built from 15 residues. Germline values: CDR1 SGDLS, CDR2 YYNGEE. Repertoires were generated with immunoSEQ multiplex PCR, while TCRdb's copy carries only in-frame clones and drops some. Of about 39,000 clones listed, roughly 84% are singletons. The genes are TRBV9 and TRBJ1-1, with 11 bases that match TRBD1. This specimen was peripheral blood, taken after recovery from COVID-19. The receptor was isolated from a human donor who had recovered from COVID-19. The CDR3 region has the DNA TGTGCCAGCAGCGGAAGGACAGGGGGCAACACTGAAGCTTTCTTT. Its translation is CASSGRTGGNTEAFF.